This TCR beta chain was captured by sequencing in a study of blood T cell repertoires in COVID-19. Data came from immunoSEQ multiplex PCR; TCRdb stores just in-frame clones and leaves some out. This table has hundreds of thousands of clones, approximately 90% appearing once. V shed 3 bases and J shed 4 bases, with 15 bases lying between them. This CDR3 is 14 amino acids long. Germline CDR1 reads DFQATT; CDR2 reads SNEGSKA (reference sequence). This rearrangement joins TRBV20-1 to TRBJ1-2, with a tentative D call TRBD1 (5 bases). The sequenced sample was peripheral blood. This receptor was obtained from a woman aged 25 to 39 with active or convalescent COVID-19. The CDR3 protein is CSASFGGAGYGYTF. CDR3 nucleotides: TGCAGTGCTAGTTTCGGAGGGGCGGGCTATGGCTACACCTTC.